Below, 13 T cell receptor beta chains from the same sample are listed, as sequenced in a study of blood T cells in healthy people across ages. Through a sample-barcoded 5' primer and a J-beta primer mix, a second PCR was run for roughly 7 to 11 cycles. TCRdb independently ran MiXCR on the 5' RACE reads; one entry per CDR3 protein. The sample lists 1.5 million to 2 million distinct CDR3 sequences; 40% to 55% were seen once. Sequencing input: blood. Receptor source: a woman in her forties in good health.

V is TRBV18 and J is TRBJ1-2; no clear D gene. Germline V gene sequence: CDR1 KGHSH, CDR2 LQKENI. The CDR3 is 13 amino acids. Trimming stripped 3 bases from V and 3 bases from J, with 8 bases between. The CDR3 DNA is TGTGCCAGCTCACCTTCAGAAGACTATGGCTACACCTTC. Translation gives CASSPSEDYGYTF.

V gene TRBV5-1 combines with J gene TRBJ2-7; D might be TRBD2 (5 bases). Trimming shortened V by 0 bases and J by 7 bases, and 14 bases separated the two germline ends. CDR3 length: 14 amino acids. In germline, CDR1 is SGHRS, CDR2 YFSETQ. The DNA for the CDR3 is TGCGCCAGCAGCTTGGGACTATCGAGTAGAGAGCAGTACTTC. It yields the protein CASSLGLSSREQYF.

A remark on this clonotype: Germline is not matched at one junction end, which may reflect a read error. The genes are TRBV4-1 and TRBJ2-3; a possible D gene is TRBD2 (6 bases). Germline V gives CDR1 MGHRA, CDR2 YSYEKL. CDR3 length: 16 amino acids. CDR3 in amino acids: CASSQEGGASTDTRYF. DNA for the CDR3: TGCGCCAGCAGCCAAGAAGGCGGGGCCAGCACAGATACGCGGTATTTT.

The chain carries TRBV7-2 and TRBJ2-3, with 8 bases fitting TRBD2. Germline CDR1 reads SGHTA; CDR2 reads FQGNSA. There are 16 residues in the CDR3. V lost 1 base, J lost 7 bases, and 10 bases stayed unmatched. The CDR3: CASSLEAKIAGNTQYF. The CDR3 bases are TGTGCCAGCAGCTTAGAAGCGAAAATAGCGGGGAATACGCAGTATTTT.

This rearrangement joins TRBV10-3 to TRBJ1-2; TRBD1 might be the D (5 bases). Per germline, CDR1 ENHRY and CDR2 SYGVKD. The CDR3 totals 11 residues. V lost 9 bases and J lost 8, with 13 bases in between. CDR3 sequence (DNA): TGTGCCATGGGGGGGGTACAAGGCTACACCTTC. Its protein product is CAMGGVQGYTF.

Turning to this clonotype: A junction end diverges from the germline sequence, so it may reflect a read error. The V and J genes are TRBV6-5 and TRBJ2-3; 7 positions agree with TRBD2. Germline CDR1 MNHEY, CDR2 SVGAGI. This CDR3 region has 15 residues. CDR3 loop: CACSPGGGGTDTQYF. The CDR3 DNA is TGTGCCTGCAGTCCCGGGGGAGGGGGCACAGATACGCAGTATTTT.

This clonotype has only one observation. The chain joins TRBV7-2 to TRBJ1-1; the D is unclear. Germline loops: CDR1 SGHTA, CDR2 FQGNSA. The CDR3 loop spans 11 amino acids. Trimming shortened V by 5 bases and J by 11 bases, and 12 bases separated the two germline ends. The CDR3 sequence is CASSLGVVAFF. CDR3 sequence (DNA): TGTGCCAGCAGCCTCGGGGTAGTGGCTTTCTTT.

Only a few counts were recorded for this clonotype. The V call is TRBV7-2, the J call TRBJ2-3; unclear D gene. Trimming stripped 1 base from V and 2 bases from J, with 16 bases between. Germline V gene data show CDR1 as SGHTA and CDR2 as FQGNSA. This CDR3 is built from 17 residues. This chain's CDR3 is CASSLGYPRSHTDTQYF. The CDR3 DNA reads TGTGCCAGCAGCTTAGGCTATCCGCGCTCCCACACAGATACGCAGTATTTT.

The chain uses TRBV4-3 and TRBJ2-2; TRBD2 aligns across 10 bases. With 5 bases clipped from V and 7 bases from J, the junction kept 10 bases outside the gene matches. CDR1 and CDR2 from the germline V gene are LGHNA and YSLEER. The CDR3 is 16 residues long. CDR3 coding DNA: TGCGCCAGCAGCAATCCAGCGGGGGGGGGTAACGGGGAGCTGTTTTTT. It translates to CASSNPAGGGNGELFF.

The chain employs TRBV20-1 and TRBJ2-7, with 15 bases fitting TRBD2. This CDR3 region has 14 residues. Per germline, CDR1 DFQATT and CDR2 SNEGSKA (reference sequence). The V gene end was trimmed by 4 bases and the J gene end by 10 bases; junction bases not matched to a gene: 8. The CDR3 nucleotides are TGCAGTGCTACCCCCGGGACTAGCGGGGGGTTTCAGTACTTC. It translates to CSATPGTSGGFQYF.

The rearrangement uses TRBV11-2 and TRBJ1-2, with no clear D. The germline CDR1 and CDR2 sequences are SGHAT and FQNNGV. This CDR3 region has 13 residues. V was shortened by 6 bases and J by 6 bases, with 14 bases between the two germline ends. As DNA, the CDR3 is TGTGCCAGCAGGAAAGGTCTTCAGGATGGCTACACCTTC. It is translated as CASRKGLQDGYTF.

For this clonotype: A much larger clonotype is one base distant, so this may be a read error. The chain recombines TRBV7-2 with TRBJ2-3; TRBD2 agrees at 15 bases. Germline trimming cut 4 bases from V and 8 bases from J; bases unmatched to any gene: 7. Per the germline V gene, CDR1 is SGHTA and CDR2 is FQGNSA. There are 16 residues in the CDR3. The DNA of the CDR3 is TGTGCCAGCAGCTCGGGACTAGCGGGGGGAGCAGGTACGCAGTATTTT. Protein: CASSSGLAGGAGTQYF. The full variable domain, in which reference TRBV7-2 and TRBJ2-3 provide the parts outside the CDR3, is GAGVSQSPSNKVTEKGKDVELRCDPISGHTALYWYRQSLGQGLEFLIYFQGNSAPDKSGLPSDRFSAERTGGSVSTLTIQRTQQEDSAVYLCASSSGLAGGAGTQYFGPGTRLTVL.

This clonotype has only a few counts. V and J are TRBV7-8 and TRBJ2-5; D may match TRBD1 or TRBD2 (6 bases each). Germline V CDR1 and CDR2: SGHVS, FQNEAQ. The CDR3 loop spans 16 amino acids. The V end was cut by 1 base, the J end by 5 bases, with 17 bases between. The CDR3 nucleotides read TGTGCCAGCAGCTTAGGGGGGGACATCCTTGCGGAGACCCAGTACTTC. Encoded protein: CASSLGGDILAETQYF.